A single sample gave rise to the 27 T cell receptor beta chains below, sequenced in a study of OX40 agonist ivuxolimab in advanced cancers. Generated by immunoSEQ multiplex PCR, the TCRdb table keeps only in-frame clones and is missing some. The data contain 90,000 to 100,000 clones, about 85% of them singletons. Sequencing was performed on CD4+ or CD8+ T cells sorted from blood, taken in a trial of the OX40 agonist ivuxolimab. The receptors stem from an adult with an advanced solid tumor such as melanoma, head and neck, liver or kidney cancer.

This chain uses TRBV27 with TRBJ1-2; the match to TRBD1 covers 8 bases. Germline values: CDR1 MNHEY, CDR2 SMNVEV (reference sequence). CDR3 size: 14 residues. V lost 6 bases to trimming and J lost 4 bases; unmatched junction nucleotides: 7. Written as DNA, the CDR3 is TGTGCCAGCAGCTCGAGGGGACAGGTCTATGGCTACACCTTC. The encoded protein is CASSSRGQVYGYTF.

Here the CDR3 reads CASSLIGGDSIYEQYF. The CDR3, as DNA: TGTGCCAGCAGTTTAATAGGAGGGGACTCGATCTACGAGCAGTACTTC. The chain uses TRBV28 and TRBJ2-7, with D tentatively TRBD2 (6 bases). The CDR3 extends over 16 amino acids. The germline V gene encodes CDR1 MDHEN and CDR2 SYDVKM. V gave up 2 bases and J gave up 3 bases, with 17 bases separating them.

CDR3 amino acids: CASSQAVPGGPRTDTQYF. The CDR3 coding sequence is TGTGCCAGCAGCCAGGCCGTTCCGGGGGGCCCCAGGACAGATACGCAGTATTTT. J is TRBJ2-3 and V is TRBV14, with D maybe TRBD2 (7 bases). CDR3 length equals 18 residues. V was shortened by 3 bases and J by 3 bases, with 22 bases between the two germline ends. Germline-derived CDR1 and CDR2 are SGHDN and FVKESK. Combining the CDR3 with reference TRBV14 and TRBJ2-3 gives the whole variable domain EAGVTQFPSHSVIEKGQTVTLRCDPISGHDNLYWYRRVMGKEIKFLLHFVKESKQDESGMPNNRFLAERTGGTYSTLKVQPAELEDSGVYFCASSQAVPGGPRTDTQYFGPGTRLTVL.

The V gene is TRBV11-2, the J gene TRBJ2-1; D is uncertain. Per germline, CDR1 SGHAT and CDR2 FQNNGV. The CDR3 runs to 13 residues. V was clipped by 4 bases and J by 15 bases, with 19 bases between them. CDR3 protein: CASSSPRLGQRFF. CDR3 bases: TGTGCCAGCAGCTCGCCCCGACTGGGCCAAAGGTTCTTC.

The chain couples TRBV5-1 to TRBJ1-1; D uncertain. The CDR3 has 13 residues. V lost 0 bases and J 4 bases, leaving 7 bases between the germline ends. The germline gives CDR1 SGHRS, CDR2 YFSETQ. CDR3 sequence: CASSLEQFTEAFF. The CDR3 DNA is TGCGCCAGCAGCTTGGAGCAGTTCACTGAAGCTTTCTTT.

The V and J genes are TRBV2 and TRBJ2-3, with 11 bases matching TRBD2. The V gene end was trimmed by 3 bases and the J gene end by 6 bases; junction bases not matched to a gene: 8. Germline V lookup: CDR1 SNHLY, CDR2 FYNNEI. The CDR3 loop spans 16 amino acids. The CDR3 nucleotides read TGTGCCAGCAGTGAGAGCCTAGCGGGAGGTGGTGATACGCAGTATTTT. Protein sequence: CASSESLAGGGDTQYF.

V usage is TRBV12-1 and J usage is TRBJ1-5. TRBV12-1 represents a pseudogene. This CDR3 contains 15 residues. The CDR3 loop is CASSFSPREDQPQHF. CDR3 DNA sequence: TGTGCCAGCAGCTTTTCACCCAGGGAGGATCAGCCCCAGCATTTT.

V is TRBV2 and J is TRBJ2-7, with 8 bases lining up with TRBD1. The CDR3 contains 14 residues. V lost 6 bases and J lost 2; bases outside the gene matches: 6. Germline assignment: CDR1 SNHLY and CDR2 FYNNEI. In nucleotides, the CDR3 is TGTGCCAGCAGAGGGGACAGGTTAACCTACGAGCAGTACTTC. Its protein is CASRGDRLTYEQYF.

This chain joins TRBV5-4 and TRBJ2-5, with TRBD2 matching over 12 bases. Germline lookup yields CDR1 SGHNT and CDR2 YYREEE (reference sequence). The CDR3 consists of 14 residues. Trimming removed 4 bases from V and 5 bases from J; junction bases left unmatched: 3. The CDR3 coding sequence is TGTGCCAGCAGCCCTAGCGGGAGGGAGGAGACCCAGTACTTC. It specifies CASSPSGREETQYF.

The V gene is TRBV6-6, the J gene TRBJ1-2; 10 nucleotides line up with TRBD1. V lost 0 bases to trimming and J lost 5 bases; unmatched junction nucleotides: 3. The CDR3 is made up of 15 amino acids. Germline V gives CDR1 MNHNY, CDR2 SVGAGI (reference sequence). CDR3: CASSYSMGQGYGYTF. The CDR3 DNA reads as TGTGCCAGCAGTTACTCGATGGGACAGGGGTATGGCTACACCTTC.

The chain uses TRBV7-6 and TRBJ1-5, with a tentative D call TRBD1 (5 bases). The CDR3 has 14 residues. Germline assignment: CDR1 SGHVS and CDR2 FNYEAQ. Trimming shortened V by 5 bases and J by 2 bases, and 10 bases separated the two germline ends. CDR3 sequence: CASSLGDGNQPQHF. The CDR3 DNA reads TGTGCCAGCAGCCTAGGGGACGGCAATCAGCCCCAGCATTTT.

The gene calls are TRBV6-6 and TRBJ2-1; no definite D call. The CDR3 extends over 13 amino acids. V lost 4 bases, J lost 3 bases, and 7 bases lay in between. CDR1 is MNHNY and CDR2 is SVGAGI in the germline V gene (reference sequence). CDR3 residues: CASSSLVYNEQFF. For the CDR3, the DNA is TGTGCCAGCAGTTCCCTAGTCTACAATGAGCAGTTCTTC.

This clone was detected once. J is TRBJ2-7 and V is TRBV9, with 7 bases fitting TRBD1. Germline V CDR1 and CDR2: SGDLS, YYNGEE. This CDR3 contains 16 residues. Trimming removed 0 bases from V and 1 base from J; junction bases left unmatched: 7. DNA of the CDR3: TGTGCCAGCAGCGTAGGTCCGCCAGGGGGATCCTACGAGCAGTACTTC. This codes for CASSVGPPGGSYEQYF.

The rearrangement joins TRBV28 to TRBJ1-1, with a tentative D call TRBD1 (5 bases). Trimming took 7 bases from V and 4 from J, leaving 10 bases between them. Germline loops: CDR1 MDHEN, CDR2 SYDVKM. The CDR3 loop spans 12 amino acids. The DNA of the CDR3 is TGTGCCAGCACTGGGGGGATCACTGAAGCTTTCTTT. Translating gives CASTGGITEAFF. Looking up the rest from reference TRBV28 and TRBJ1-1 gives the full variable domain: DVKVTQSSRYLVKRTGEKVFLECVQDMDHENMFWYRQDPGLGLRLIYFSYDVKMKEKGDIPEGYSVSREKKERFSLILESASTNQTSMYLCASTGGITEAFFGQGTRLTVV.

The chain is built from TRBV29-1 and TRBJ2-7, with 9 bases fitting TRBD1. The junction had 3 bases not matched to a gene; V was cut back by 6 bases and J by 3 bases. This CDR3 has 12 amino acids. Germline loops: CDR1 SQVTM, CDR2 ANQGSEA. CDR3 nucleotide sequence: TGCAGCGTACAGGGGGCTGACTACGAGCAGTACTTC. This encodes CSVQGADYEQYF.

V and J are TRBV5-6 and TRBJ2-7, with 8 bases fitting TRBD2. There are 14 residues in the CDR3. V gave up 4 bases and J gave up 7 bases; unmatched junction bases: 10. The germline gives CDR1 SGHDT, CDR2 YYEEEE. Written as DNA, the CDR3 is TGTGCCAGCAGCACTGGACTAGCAAAAGATGAGCAGTACTTC. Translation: CASSTGLAKDEQYF.

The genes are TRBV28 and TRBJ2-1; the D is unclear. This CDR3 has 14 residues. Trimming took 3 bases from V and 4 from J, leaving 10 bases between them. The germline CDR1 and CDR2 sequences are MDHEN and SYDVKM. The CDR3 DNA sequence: TGTGCCAGCAGTTTCGCTACCCAATACAATGAGCAGTTCTTC. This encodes CASSFATQYNEQFF.

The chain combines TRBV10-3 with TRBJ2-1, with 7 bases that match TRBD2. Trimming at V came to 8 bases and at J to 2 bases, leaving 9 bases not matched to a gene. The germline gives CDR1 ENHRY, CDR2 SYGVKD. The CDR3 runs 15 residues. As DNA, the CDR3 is TGTGCCATCTCGGCCTGGGAGGGCGCCTACAATGAGCAGTTCTTC. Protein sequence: CAISAWEGAYNEQFF.

The CDR3 loop reads CASSPDRLIAFF. As DNA, the CDR3 is TGTGCCAGCAGTCCTGACAGATTGATAGCTTTCTTT. The rearrangement links TRBV6-1 to TRBJ1-1, with D perhaps matching TRBD1 (5 bases). There are 12 residues in the CDR3. Trimming removed 5 bases from V and 10 bases from J, with 14 bases in between. Per germline, CDR1 MNHNS and CDR2 SASEGT.

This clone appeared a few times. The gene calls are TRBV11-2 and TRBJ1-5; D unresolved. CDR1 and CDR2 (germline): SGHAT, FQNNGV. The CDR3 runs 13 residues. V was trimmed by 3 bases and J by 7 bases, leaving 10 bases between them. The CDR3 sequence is CASSFRGGQPQHF. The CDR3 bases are TGTGCCAGCAGCTTCCGGGGAGGGCAGCCCCAGCATTTT.

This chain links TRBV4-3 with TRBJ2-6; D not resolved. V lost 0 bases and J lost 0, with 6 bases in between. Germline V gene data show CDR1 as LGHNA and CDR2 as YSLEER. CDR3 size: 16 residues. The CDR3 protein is CASSQEYSSGANVLTF. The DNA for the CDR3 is TGCGCCAGCAGCCAAGAATATAGCTCTGGGGCCAACGTCCTGACTTTC.

CDR3 in DNA: TGTGCCAGCAGCCAAGATGAGGTGGGGTCGGACACTGAAGCTTTCTTT. This translates into CASSQDEVGSDTEAFF. The chain couples TRBV4-2 to TRBJ1-1; D unresolved. Germline assignment: CDR1 LGHNA and CDR2 YNFKEQ. V lost 0 bases to trimming and J lost 3 bases, with 14 bases between them. The CDR3 length is 16 residues.

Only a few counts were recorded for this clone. Written as DNA, the CDR3 is TGTGCTAGTGGCGAATCTGGAAACACCATATATTTT. It encodes CASGESGNTIYF. This chain joins TRBV12-5 and TRBJ1-3; D is unresolved. CDR1 and CDR2 (germline): LGHNT, FRNRAP. Trimming removed 6 bases from V and 1 base from J, with 4 bases in between. This CDR3 is built from 12 residues.

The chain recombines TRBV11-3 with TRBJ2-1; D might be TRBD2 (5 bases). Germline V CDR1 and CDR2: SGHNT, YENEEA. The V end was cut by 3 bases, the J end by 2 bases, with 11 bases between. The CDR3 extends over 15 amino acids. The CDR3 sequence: CASSFGGSTYNEQFF. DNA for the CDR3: TGTGCCAGCAGCTTCGGCGGGTCCACCTACAATGAGCAGTTCTTC.

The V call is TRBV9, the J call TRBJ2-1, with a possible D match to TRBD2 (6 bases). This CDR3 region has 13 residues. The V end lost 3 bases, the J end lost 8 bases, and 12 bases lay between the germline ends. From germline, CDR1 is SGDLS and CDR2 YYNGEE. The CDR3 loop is CASSARREDEQFF. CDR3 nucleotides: TGTGCCAGCAGCGCCCGAAGGGAGGATGAGCAGTTCTTC.

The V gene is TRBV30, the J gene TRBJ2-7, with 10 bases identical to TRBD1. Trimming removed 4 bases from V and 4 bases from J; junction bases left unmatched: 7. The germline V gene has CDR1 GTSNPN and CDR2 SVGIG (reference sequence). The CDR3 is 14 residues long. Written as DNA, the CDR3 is TGTGCCTGGATCCCGCCGGACAGGGGGTACGAGCAGTACTTC. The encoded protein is CAWIPPDRGYEQYF.

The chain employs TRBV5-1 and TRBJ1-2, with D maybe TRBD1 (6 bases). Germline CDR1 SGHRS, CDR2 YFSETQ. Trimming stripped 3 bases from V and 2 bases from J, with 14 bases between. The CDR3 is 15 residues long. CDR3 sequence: CASSSHWTANYGYTF. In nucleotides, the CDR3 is TGCGCCAGCAGCTCTCACTGGACAGCGAACTATGGCTACACCTTC.